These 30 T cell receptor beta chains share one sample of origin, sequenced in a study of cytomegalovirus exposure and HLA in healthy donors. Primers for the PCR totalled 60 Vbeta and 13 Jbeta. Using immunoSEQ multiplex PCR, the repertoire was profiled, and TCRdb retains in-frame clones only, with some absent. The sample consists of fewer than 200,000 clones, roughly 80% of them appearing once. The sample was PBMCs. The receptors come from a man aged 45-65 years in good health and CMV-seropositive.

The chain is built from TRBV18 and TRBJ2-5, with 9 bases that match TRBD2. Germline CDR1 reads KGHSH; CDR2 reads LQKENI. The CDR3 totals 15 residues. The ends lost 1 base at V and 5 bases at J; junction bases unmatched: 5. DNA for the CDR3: TGTGCCAGCTCACCACGGGCTAGCGGGATTGAGACCCAGTACTTC. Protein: CASSPRASGIETQYF.

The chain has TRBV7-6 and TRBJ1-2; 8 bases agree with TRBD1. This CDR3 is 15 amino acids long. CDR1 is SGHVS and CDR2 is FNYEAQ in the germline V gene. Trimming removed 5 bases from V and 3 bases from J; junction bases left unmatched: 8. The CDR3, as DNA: TGTGCCAGCAGCCTCCGGACAGGGCCTGACTATGGCTACACCTTC. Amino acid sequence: CASSLRTGPDYGYTF. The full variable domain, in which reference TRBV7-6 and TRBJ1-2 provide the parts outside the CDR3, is GAGVSQSPRYKVTKRGQDVALRCDPISGHVSLYWYRQALGQGPEFLTYFNYEAQQDKSGLPNDRFSAERPEGSISTLTIQRTEQRDSAMYRCASSLRTGPDYGYTFGSGTRLTVV.

The CDR3 sequence: CASSEQGQGLTGELFF. CDR3 coding DNA: TGTGCCAGCAGTGAACAGGGACAGGGGTTAACCGGGGAGCTGTTTTTT. The V gene is TRBV2, the J gene TRBJ2-2, with 10 positions matching TRBD1. Losses at the gene ends were 2 bases for V and 5 bases for J; bases not matched to a gene: 5. Germline V gives CDR1 SNHLY, CDR2 FYNNEI. This CDR3 has 16 amino acids.

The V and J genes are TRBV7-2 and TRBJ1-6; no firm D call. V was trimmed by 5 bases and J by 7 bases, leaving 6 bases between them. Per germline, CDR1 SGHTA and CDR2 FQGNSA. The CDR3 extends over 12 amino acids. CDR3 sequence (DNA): TGTGCCAGCAGCCACAGCAATTCACCCCTCCACTTT. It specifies CASSHSNSPLHF.

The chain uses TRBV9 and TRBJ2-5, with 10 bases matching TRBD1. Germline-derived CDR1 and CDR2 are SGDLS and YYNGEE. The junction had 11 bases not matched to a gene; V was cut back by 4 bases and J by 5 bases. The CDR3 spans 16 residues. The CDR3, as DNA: TGTGCCAGCAGCCCCGGGACAGGGGTTCGTATTGAGACCCAGTACTTC. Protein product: CASSPGTGVRIETQYF. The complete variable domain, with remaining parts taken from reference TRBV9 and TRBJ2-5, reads DSGVTQTPKHLITATGQRVTLRCSPRSGDLSVYWYQQSLDQGLQFLIQYYNGEERAKGNILERFSAQQFPDLHSELNLSSLELGDSALYFCASSPGTGVRIETQYFGPGTRLLVL.

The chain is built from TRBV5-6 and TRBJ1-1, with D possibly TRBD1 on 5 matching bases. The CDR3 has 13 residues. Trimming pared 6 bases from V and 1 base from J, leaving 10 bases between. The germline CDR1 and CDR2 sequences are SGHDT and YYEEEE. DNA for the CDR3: TGTGCCAGCAACCGGGGGGGGAACACTGAAGCTTTCTTT. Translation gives CASNRGGNTEAFF.

The DNA for the CDR3 is TGTGCCAGCAGTGAATTTCAGGGAAACTCCTACAATGAGCAGTTCTTC. Protein sequence: CASSEFQGNSYNEQFF. The chain recombines TRBV25-1 with TRBJ2-1; weak D call: TRBD1 (5 bases). Deletions cut 1 base from V and 0 bases from J, with 10 bases between. CDR3 length: 16 residues. CDR1 and CDR2 from the germline V gene are MGHDK and SYGVNS.

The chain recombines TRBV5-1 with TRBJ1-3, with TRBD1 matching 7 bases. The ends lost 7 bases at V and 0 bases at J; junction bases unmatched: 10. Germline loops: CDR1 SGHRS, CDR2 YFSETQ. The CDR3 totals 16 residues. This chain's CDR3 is CASSPGQLISGNTIYF. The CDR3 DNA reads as TGCGCCAGCTCTCCGGGACAGCTTATCTCTGGAAACACCATATATTTT.

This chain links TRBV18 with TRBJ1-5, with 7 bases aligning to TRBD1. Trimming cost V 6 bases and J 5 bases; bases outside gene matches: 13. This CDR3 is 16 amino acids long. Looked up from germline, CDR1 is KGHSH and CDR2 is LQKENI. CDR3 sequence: CASSPGAQGIDQPQHF. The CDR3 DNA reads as TGTGCCAGCTCGCCTGGGGCACAGGGGATAGATCAGCCCCAGCATTTT.

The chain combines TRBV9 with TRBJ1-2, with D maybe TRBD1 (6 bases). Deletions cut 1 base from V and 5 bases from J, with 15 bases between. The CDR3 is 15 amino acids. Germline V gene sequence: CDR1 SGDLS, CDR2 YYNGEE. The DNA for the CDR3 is TGTGCCAGCAGCGTAAGCACAGGGAGTTTTTATGGCTACACCTTC. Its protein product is CASSVSTGSFYGYTF. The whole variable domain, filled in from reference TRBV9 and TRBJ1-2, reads DSGVTQTPKHLITATGQRVTLRCSPRSGDLSVYWYQQSLDQGLQFLIQYYNGEERAKGNILERFSAQQFPDLHSELNLSSLELGDSALYFCASSVSTGSFYGYTFGSGTRLTVV.

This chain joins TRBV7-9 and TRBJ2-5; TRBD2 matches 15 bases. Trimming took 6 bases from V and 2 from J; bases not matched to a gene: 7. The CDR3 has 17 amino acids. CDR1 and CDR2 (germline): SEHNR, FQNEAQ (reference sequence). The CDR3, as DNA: TGTGCCAGCAGTCGCGGCGGACTAGCGGGAGGGCAAGAGACCCAGTACTTC. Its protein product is CASSRGGLAGGQETQYF.

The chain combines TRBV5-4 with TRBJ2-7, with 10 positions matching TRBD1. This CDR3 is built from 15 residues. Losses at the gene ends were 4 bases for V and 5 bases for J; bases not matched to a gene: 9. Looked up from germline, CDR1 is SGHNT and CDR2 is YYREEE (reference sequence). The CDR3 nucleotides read TGTGCCAGCAGCCAGCCGGGACAGGGGACCCACGAGCAGTACTTC. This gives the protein CASSQPGQGTHEQYF.

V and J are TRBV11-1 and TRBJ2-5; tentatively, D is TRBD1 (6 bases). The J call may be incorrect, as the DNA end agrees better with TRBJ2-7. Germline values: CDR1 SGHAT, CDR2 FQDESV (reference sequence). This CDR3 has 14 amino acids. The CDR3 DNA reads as TGTGCCAGCAGCTTAGTAACAGGGTCCTACGAGCAGTACTTC. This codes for CASSLVTGSYEQYF.

CDR3 sequence reads: CAWSYSNQPQHF. In DNA form, the CDR3 reads TGTGCCTGGTCCTATAGCAATCAGCCCCAGCATTTT. The chain uses TRBV30 and TRBJ1-5; D ambiguous. Between the trimmed V and J ends, which lost 5 bases and 0 bases, there was a span of 5 bases. Germline lookup yields CDR1 GTSNPN and CDR2 SVGIG (reference sequence). The CDR3 loop spans 12 amino acids. Combining the CDR3 with reference TRBV30 and TRBJ1-5 gives the whole variable domain SQTIHQWPATLVQPVGSPLSLECTVEGTSNPNLYWYRQAAGRGLQLLFYSVGIGQISSEVPQNLSASRPQDRQFILSSKKLLLSDSGFYLCAWSYSNQPQHFGDGTRLSIL.

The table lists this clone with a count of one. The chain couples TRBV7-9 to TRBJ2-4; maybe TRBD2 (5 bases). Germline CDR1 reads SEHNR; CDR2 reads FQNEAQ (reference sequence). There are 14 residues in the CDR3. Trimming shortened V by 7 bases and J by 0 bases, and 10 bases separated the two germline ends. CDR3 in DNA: TGTGCCAGCACCACACGGGGAGCCAAAAACATTCAGTACTTC. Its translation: CASTTRGAKNIQYF. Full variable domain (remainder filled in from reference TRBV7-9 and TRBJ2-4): DTGVSQNPRHKITKRGQNVTFRCDPISEHNRLYWYRQTLGQGPEFLTYFQNEAQLEKSRLLSDRFSAERPKGSFSTLEIQRTEQGDSAMYLCASTTRGAKNIQYFGAGTRLSVL.

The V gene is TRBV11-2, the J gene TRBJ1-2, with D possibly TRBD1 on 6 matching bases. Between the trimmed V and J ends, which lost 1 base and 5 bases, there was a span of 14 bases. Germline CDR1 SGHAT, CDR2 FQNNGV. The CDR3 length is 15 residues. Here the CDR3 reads CASSLGTATPYGYTF. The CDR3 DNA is TGTGCCAGCAGCTTAGGGACAGCAACCCCATATGGCTACACCTTC.

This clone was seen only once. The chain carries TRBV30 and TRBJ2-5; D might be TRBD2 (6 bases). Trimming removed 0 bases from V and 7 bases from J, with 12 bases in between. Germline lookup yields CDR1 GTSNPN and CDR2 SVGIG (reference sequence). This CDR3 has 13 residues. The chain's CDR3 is CAWSVDPRGTQYF. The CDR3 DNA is TGTGCCTGGAGTGTAGACCCGCGGGGGACCCAGTACTTC.

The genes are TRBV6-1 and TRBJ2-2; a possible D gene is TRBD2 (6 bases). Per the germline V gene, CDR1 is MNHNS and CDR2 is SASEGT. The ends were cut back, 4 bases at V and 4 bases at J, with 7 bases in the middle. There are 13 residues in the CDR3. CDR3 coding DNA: TGTGCCAGCAGTGTCGGGGGCACCGGGGAGCTGTTTTTT. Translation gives CASSVGGTGELFF.

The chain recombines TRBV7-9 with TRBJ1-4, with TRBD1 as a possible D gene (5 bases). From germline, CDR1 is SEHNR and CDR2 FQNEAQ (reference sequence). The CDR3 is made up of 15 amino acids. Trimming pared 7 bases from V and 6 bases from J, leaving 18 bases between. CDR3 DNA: TGTGCCAGCACTCCTACAGGAGGGTTGGATGAAAAACTGTTTTTT. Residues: CASTPTGGLDEKLFF.

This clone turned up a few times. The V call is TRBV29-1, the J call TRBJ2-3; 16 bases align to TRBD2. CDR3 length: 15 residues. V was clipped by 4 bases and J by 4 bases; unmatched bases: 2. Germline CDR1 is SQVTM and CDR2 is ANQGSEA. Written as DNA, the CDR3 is TGCAGCGTTGTCGGGACTAGCGGGGGGGCAGATACGCAGTATTTT. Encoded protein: CSVVGTSGGADTQYF.

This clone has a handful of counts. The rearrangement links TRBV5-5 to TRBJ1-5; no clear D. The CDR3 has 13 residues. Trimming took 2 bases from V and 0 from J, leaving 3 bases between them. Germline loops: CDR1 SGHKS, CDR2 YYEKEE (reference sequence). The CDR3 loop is CASSFNSNQPQHF. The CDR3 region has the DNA TGTGCCAGCAGCTTTAATAGCAATCAGCCCCAGCATTTT. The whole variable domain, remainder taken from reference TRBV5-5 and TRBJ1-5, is DAGVTQSPTHLIKTRGQQVTLRCSPISGHKSVSWYQQVLGQGPQFIFQYYEKEERGRGNFPDRFSARQFPNYSSELNVNALLLGDSALYLCASSFNSNQPQHFGDGTRLSIL.

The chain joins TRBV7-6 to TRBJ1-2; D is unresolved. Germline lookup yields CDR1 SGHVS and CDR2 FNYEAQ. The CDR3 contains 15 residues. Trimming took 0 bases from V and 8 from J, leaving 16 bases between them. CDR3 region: CASSLAPTAGEGYTF. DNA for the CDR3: TGTGCCAGCAGCTTAGCGCCCACAGCCGGGGAGGGCTACACCTTC. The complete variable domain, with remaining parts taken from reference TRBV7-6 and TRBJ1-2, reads GAGVSQSPRYKVTKRGQDVALRCDPISGHVSLYWYRQALGQGPEFLTYFNYEAQQDKSGLPNDRFSAERPEGSISTLTIQRTEQRDSAMYRCASSLAPTAGEGYTFGSGTRLTVV.

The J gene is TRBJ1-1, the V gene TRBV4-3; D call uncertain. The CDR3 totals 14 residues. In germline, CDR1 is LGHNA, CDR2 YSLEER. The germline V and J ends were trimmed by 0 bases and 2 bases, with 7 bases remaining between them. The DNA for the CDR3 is TGCGCCAGCAGCCAAGATCGAACTAACACTGAAGCTTTCTTT. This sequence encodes CASSQDRTNTEAFF.

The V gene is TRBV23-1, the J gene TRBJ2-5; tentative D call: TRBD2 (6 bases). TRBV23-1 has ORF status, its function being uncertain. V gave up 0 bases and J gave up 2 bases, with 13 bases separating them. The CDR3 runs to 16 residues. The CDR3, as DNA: TGCGCCAGCAGTCAATCGGCGGAGCGGGCACAAGAGACCCAGTACTTC. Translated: CASSQSAERAQETQYF.

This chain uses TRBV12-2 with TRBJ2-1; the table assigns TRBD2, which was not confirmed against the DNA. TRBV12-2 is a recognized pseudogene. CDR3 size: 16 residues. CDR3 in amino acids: CASRLTEENPYNEQFF. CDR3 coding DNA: TGTGCAAGTCGCTTGACCGAGGAGAACCCCTACAATGAGCAGTTCTTC.

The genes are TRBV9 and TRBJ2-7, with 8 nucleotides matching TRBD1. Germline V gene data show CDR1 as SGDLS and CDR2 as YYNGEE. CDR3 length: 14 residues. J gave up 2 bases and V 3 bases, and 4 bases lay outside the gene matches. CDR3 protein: CASSAGTGTYEQYF. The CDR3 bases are TGTGCCAGCAGCGCGGGGACAGGTACCTACGAGCAGTACTTC.

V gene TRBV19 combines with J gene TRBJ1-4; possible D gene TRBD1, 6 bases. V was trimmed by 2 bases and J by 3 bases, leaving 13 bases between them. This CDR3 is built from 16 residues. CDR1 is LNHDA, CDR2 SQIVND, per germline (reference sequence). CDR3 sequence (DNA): TGTGCCAGTAGTATACTGGCAGGGGCCGCTAATGAAAAACTGTTTTTT. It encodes CASSILAGAANEKLFF. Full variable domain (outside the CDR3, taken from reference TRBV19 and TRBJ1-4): DGGITQSPKYLFRKEGQNVTLSCEQNLNHDAMYWYRQDPGQGLRLIYYSQIVNDFQKGDIAEGYSVSREKKESFPLTVTSAQKNPTAFYLCASSILAGAANEKLFFGSGTQLSVL.

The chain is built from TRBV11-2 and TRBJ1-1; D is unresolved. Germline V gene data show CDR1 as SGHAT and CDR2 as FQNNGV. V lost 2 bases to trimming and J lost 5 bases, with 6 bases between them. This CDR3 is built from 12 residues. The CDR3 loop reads CASSLSRTEAFF. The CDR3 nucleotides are TGTGCCAGCAGCTTATCACGGACTGAAGCTTTCTTT.

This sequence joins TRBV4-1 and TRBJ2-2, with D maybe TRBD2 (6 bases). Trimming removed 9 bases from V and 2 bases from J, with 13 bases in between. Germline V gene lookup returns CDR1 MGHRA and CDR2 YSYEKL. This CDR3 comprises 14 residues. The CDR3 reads CASGFGLNTGELFF. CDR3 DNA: TGCGCCAGTGGATTCGGACTAAACACCGGGGAGCTGTTTTTT.

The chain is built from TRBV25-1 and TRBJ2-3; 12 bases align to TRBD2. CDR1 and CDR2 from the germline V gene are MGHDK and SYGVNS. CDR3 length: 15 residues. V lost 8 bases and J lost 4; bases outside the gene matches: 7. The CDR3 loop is CASARLAGGPDTQYF. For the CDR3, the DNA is TGTGCCAGCGCCCGGCTAGCGGGAGGGCCAGATACGCAGTATTTT.